This T cell receptor beta chain was identified in a study of glioma-infiltrating T cells after dendritic cell vaccination. Across the whole study: Three intradermal dendritic cell vaccine injections were given every two weeks. Study-wide results and limits: Estimated pretreatment TIL content predicted outcome after dendritic cell vaccination. Complete blood and tumor specimen sets were limited to few patients.

From germline, CDR1 is MNHNS and CDR2 SASEGT. V shed 6 bases and J shed 4 bases, with 16 bases lying between them. The CDR3 loop spans 14 amino acids. As regards this clone: Its antigen is as yet unknown.

Using immunoSEQ multiplex PCR, the repertoire was profiled, and TCRdb retains in-frame clones only, with some absent. The sample lists around 100,000 clones, 81% seen once, with 12% in the top ten. The rearrangement links TRBV6-1 to TRBJ2-7; a weak D match, TRBD1 (6 bases). The sample consisted of blood, taken before dendritic cell vaccination. The receptor was derived from a human donor with glioblastoma. In nucleotides, the CDR3 is TGTGCCAGCAGCGTCCGGGACACCCGATACGAGCAGTACTTC. Its translation: CASSVRDTRYEQYF.